Shown below are 4 T cell receptor beta chains from a single sample sequenced in a study of long-term antiretroviral therapy in people with HIV. immunoSEQ v3.0 was run at survey level. Profiled with immunoSEQ multiplex PCR; TCRdb holds only in-frame clones, not every one. The sample shows about 30,000 clones, approximately 86% of them seen only once. The sample consisted of unsorted PBMCs, taken about 5 years before starting antiretroviral therapy. The receptors derive from a man in his fifties or sixties with HIV.

CDR3 sequence (DNA): TGTGCCACGGGGACAGGCGGGACTAGCGGGAGCTACGAGCAGTACTTC. Its translation: CATGTGGTSGSYEQYF. This chain uses TRBV10-3 with TRBJ2-7; 14 nucleotides match TRBD2. CDR3 length: 16 amino acids. Germline V lookup: CDR1 ENHRY, CDR2 SYGVKD. V shed 10 bases, J shed 3 bases, and the junction held 11 bases outside the gene matches.

V and J are TRBV9 and TRBJ2-7, with 8 bases matching TRBD2. The CDR3 spans 15 residues. With 3 bases clipped from V and 6 bases from J, the junction kept 11 bases outside the gene matches. Germline CDR1 is SGDLS and CDR2 is YYNGEE. CDR3 protein: CASSAPGGASGEQYF. The CDR3 nucleotides are TGTGCCAGCAGCGCGCCCGGGGGGGCCTCGGGCGAGCAGTACTTC.

This chain uses TRBV7-9 with TRBJ1-6; D gene ambiguous. The CDR3 consists of 14 residues. From germline, CDR1 is SEHNR and CDR2 FQNEAQ (reference sequence). The V and J ends lost 3 bases and 14 bases respectively, with 17 bases between them. CDR3 residues: CASSFATPAVALHF. In DNA form, the CDR3 reads TGTGCCAGCAGCTTTGCAACTCCAGCTGTGGCCCTCCACTTT. Full variable domain (outside the CDR3, taken from reference TRBV7-9 and TRBJ1-6): DTGVSQNPRHKITKRGQNVTFRCDPISEHNRLYWYRQTLGQGPEFLTYFQNEAQLEKSRLLSDRFSAERPKGSFSTLEIQRTEQGDSAMYLCASSFATPAVALHFGNGTRLTVT.

The V call is TRBV10-3, the J call TRBJ1-5; 7 bases align to TRBD1. J gave up 1 base and V 10 bases, and 10 bases lay outside the gene matches. Germline CDR1 ENHRY, CDR2 SYGVKD. CDR3 length equals 15 residues. The CDR3 is CATQTGEYSNQPQHF. The CDR3 bases are TGTGCCACCCAAACAGGGGAATACAGCAATCAGCCCCAGCATTTT.